This TCR beta chain derives from a study of response to subunit inactivated influenza vaccine. Whole-study findings and limits: Authors suggested that a seasonal influenza vaccination recruits few new T cells each time.

Trimming left V 2 bases short and J 2 bases short, with 11 bases between. CDR3 length: 15 amino acids. TCRdb reprocessed the RT-PCR reads via MiXCR and lists one record per CDR3 protein. This sample carries around 580,000 distinct CDR3 sequences, 12% of them seen once, and the ten largest clones take approximately 10%. Details on this clonotype: Its antigen is still unknown.

The input for sequencing was PBMCs from blood, taken on the day of vaccination. The receptor comes from a man over 45 who received an inactivated influenza vaccine. The chain joins TRBV12-3 or TRBV12-4 to TRBJ2-3, with a tentative D call TRBD2 (6 bases). Written as DNA, the CDR3 is TGTGCCAGCAGTTTATTCGGGGGACCCACAGATACGCAGTATTTT. Translated: CASSLFGGPTDTQYF.